This T cell receptor (beta chain) was captured by sequencing in a study of blood T cell repertoires in COVID-19. About the research overall: Samples representing acute and convalescent COVID-19 were sourced from the United States, Italy and Spain. PBMCs, B-cell-depleted T cells, or T cells provided the cDNA or gDNA that made up the material.

CDR3 length equals 15 residues. V was shortened by 1 base and J by 5 bases, with 12 bases between the two germline ends. Germline CDR1 SGHNT, CDR2 YYREEE (reference sequence). The method was immunoSEQ multiplex PCR; TCRdb's version includes in-frame clones alone and lacks a portion of them. The sample lists about 210,000 clones; over 70% were seen once. This clone was seen more than once but under ten times. The clonotype originates from a woman between 45 and 60 years old with acute or convalescent COVID-19. The chain is built from TRBV5-4 and TRBJ2-2, with D tentatively TRBD1 (6 bases). Sample: peripheral blood. As DNA, the CDR3 is TGTGCCAGCAGCTTGAGCAGGGGACGGACCGGGGAGCTGTTTTTT. This sequence encodes CASSLSRGRTGELFF.